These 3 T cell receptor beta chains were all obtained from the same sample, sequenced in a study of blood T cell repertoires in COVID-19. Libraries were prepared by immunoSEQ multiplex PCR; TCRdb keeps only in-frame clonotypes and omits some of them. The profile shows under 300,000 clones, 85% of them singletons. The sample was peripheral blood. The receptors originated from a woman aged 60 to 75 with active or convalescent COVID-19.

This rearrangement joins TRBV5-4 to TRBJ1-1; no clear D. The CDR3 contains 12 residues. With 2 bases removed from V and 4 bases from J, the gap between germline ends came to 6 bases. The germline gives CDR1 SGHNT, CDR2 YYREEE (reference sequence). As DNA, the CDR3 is TGTGCCAGCAGCTTCCCGGGCACTGAAGCTTTCTTT. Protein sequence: CASSFPGTEAFF.

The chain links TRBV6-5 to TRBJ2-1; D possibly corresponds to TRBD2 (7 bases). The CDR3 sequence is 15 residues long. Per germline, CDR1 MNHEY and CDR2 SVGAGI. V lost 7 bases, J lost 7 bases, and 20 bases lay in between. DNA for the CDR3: TGTGCCAGCATCTGGGTAGGGGGGGCCGGGAATGAGCAGTTCTTC. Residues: CASIWVGGAGNEQFF.

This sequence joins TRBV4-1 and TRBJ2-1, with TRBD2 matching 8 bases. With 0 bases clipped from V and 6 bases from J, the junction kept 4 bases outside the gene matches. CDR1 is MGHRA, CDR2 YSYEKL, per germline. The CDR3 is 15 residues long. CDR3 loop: CASSQEGLVSNEQFF. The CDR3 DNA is TGCGCCAGCAGCCAAGAGGGACTAGTCTCCAATGAGCAGTTCTTC.